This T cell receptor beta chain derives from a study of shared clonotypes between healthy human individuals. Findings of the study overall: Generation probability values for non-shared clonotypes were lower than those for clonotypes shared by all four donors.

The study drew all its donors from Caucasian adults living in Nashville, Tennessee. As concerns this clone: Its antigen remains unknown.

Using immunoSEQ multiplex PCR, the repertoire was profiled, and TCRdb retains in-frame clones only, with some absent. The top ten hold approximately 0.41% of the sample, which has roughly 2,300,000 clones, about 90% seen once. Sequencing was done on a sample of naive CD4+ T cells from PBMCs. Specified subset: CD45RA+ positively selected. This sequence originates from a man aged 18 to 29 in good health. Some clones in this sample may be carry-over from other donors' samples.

The DNA of the CDR3 is TGTGCCTGGAGTGTAACCCGGGGAAACACCATATATTTT. Residues: CAWSVTRGNTIYF. This chain links TRBV30 with TRBJ1-3; D gene unclear. The CDR3 covers 13 residues. The germline V gene has CDR1 GTSNPN and CDR2 SVGIG (reference sequence). V was trimmed by 0 bases and J by 4 bases, leaving 7 bases between them.